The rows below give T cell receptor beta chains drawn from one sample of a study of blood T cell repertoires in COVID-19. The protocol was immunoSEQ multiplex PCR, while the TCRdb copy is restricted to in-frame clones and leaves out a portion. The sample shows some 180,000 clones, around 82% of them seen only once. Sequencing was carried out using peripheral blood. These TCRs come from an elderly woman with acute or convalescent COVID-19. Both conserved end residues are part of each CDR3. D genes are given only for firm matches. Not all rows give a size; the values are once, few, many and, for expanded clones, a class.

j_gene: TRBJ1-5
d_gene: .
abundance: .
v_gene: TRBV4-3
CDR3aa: CASSQELSQGAQHF
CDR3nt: TGCGCCAGCAGCCAAGAGTTGAGTCAGGGCGCCCAGCATTTT

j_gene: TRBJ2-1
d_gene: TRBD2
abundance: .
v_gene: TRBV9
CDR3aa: CASSPSGNYNEQFF
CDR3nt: TGTGCCAGCAGCCCTAGCGGTAACTACAATGAGCAGTTCTTC

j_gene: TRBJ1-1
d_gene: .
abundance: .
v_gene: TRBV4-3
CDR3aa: CASSQAIPGANTEAFF
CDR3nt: TGCGCCAGCAGCCAAGCCATCCCAGGGGCGAACACTGAAGCTTTCTTT

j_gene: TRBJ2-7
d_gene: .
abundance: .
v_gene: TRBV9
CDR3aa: CASSVALGAAGEQYF
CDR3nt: TGTGCCAGCAGCGTAGCTCTGGGGGCGGCCGGCGAGCAGTACTTC

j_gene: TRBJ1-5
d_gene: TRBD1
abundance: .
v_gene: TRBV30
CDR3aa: CAWTGGTGRNQPQHF
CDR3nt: TGTGCCTGGACTGGGGGGACAGGACGAAATCAGCCCCAGCATTTT

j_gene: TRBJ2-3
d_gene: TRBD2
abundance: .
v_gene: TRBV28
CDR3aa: CASSSQRGTQYF
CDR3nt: TGTGCCAGCAGTTCCCAGCGGGGTACGCAGTATTTT

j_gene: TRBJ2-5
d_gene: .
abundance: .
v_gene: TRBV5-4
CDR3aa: CASSFYLETQYF
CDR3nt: TGTGCCAGCAGCTTTTATTTAGAGACCCAGTACTTC

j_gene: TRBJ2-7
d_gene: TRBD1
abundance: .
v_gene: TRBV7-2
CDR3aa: CASSLRQGYGQYF
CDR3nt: TGTGCCAGCAGCTTAAGACAGGGGTATGGGCAGTACTTC

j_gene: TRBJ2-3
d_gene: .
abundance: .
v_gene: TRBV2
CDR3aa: CASSLISTDTQYF
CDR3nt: TGTGCCAGCAGCCTTATTAGCACAGATACGCAGTATTTT

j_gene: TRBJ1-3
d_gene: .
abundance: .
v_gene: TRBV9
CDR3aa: CASSVQAGHGNTIYF
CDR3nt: TGTGCCAGCAGCGTACAGGCCGGTCACGGAAACACCATATATTTT

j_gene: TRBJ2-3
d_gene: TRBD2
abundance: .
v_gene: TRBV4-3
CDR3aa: CASSQASGRAADTQYF
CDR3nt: TGCGCCAGCAGCCAAGCTAGCGGGAGGGCAGCAGATACGCAGTATTTT

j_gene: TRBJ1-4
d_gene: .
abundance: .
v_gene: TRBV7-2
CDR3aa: CASSLQGIGEKLFF
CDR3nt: TGTGCCAGCAGCTTACAGGGTATAGGGGAAAAACTGTTTTTT

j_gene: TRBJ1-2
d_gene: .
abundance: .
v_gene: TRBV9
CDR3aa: CASSVDPLPVLNGYTF
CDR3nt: TGTGCCAGCAGCGTCGACCCACTACCTGTCCTAAATGGCTACACCTTC

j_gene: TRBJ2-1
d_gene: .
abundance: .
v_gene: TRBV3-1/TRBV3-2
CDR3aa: CASSLPQGSINEQFF
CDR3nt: TGTGCCAGCAGCCTCCCACAGGGATCTATCAATGAGCAGTTCTTC

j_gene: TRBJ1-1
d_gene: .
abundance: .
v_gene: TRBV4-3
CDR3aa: CASSQAKRGGVGVNTEAFF
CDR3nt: TGCGCCAGCAGCCAAGCGAAACGAGGAGGGGTCGGTGTCAACACTGAAGCTTTCTTT

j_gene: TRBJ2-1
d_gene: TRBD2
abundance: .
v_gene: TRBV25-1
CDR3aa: CASSNPGESGVYNEQFF
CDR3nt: TGTGCCAGCAGCAACCCCGGGGAAAGCGGGGTGTACAATGAGCAGTTCTTC

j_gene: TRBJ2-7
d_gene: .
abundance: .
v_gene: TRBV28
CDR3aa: CASRWPSGVTDYEQYF
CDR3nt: TGTGCCAGCAGGTGGCCCTCAGGGGTTACGGACTACGAGCAGTACTTC

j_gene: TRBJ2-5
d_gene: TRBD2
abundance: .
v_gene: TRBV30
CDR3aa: CAWSAAGEETQYF
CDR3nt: TGTGCCTGGAGTGCAGCGGGGGAGGAGACCCAGTACTTC

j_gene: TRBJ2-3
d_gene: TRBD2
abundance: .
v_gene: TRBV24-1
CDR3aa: CATSDQPGLGADTQYF
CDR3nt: TGTGCCACCAGTGACCAACCGGGACTAGGGGCAGATACGCAGTATTTT

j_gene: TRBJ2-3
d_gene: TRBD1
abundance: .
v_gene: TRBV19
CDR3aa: CASSISTGGTDTQYF
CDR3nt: TGTGCCAGTAGTATTTCAACAGGGGGCACAGATACGCAGTATTTT

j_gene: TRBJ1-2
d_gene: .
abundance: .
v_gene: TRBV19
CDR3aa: CASRDSRVANYGYTF
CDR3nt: TGTGCCAGTAGGGACTCTAGAGTTGCTAACTATGGCTACACCTTC

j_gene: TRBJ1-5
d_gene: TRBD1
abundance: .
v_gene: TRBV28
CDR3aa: CASSLSGGSRFYSNQPQHF
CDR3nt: TGTGCCAGCAGTCTCTCAGGGGGCTCACGTTTCTATAGCAATCAGCCCCAGCATTTT

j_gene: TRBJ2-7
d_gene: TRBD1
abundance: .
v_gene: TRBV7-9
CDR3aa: CASSTTVDRGAYEQYF
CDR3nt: TGTGCCAGCAGCACCACAGTAGACAGGGGTGCCTACGAGCAGTACTTC

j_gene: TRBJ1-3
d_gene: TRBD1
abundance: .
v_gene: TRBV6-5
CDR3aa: CASRTTGSGNTIYF
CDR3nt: TGTGCCAGCAGGACGACAGGGTCTGGAAACACCATATATTTT

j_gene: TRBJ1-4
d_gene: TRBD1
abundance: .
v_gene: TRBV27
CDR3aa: CASSSTGANEKLFF
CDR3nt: TGTGCCAGCAGTTCGACAGGGGCTAATGAAAAACTGTTTTTT

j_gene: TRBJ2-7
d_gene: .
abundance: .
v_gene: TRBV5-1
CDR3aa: CASSPDVGSSYEQYF
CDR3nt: TGCGCCAGCAGCCCGGACGTTGGGAGCTCCTACGAGCAGTACTTC

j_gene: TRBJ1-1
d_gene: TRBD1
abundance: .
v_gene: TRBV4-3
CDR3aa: CASSRVTGGNTEAFF
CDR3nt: TGCGCCAGCAGCCGAGTGACAGGGGGGAACACTGAAGCTTTCTTT

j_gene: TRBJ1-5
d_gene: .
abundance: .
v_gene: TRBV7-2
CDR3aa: CASSLDGGHQPQHF
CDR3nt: TGTGCCAGCAGCTTGGACGGAGGGCATCAGCCCCAGCATTTT

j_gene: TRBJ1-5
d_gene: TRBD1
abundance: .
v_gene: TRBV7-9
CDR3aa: CASQTGDNQPQHF
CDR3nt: TGTGCCAGTCAAACAGGGGACAATCAGCCCCAGCATTTT

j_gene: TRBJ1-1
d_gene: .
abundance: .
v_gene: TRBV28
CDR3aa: CASSLTEPSMNTEAFF
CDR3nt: TGTGCCAGCAGTTTAACAGAGCCTTCCATGAACACTGAAGCTTTCTTT

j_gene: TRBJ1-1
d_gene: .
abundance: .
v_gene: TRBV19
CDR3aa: CASSMGVAEAFF
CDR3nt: TGTGCCAGTAGTATGGGAGTCGCTGAAGCTTTCTTT

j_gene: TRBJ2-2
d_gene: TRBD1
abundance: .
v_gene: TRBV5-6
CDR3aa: CASRSGQGAKNGELFF
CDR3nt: TGTGCCAGCAGGTCGGGACAGGGGGCGAAAAACGGGGAGCTGTTTTTT

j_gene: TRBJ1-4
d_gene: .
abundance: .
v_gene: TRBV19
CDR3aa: CASSSLATNEKLFF
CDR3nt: TGTGCCAGTAGCAGCCTAGCAACTAATGAAAAACTGTTTTTT

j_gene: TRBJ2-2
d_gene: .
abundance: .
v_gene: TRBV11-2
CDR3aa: CASSLAGVGTGELFF
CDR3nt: TGTGCCAGCAGCTTAGCGGGAGTGGGCACCGGGGAGCTGTTTTTT

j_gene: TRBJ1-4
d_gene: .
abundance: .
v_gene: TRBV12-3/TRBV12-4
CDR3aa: CASSLRLNEKLFF
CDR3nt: TGTGCCAGCAGTTTACGACTTAATGAAAAACTGTTTTTT

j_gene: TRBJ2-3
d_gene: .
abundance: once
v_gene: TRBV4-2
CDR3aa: CASSQAAQGMVQYF
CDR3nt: TGTGCCAGCAGCCAAGCGGCACAGGGTATGGTGCAGTATTTT

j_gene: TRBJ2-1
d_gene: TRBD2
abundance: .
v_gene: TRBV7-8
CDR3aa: CASSLILAGLIGGRSSYNEQFF
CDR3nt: TGTGCCAGCAGCTTAATACTAGCGGGCCTAATCGGGGGCCGGAGCTCCTACAATGAGCAGTTCTTC

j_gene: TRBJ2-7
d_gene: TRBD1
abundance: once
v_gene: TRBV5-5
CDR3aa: CASSPNQGAGEQYF
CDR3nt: TGTGCCAGCAGCCCGAATCAGGGGGCCGGGGAGCAGTACTTC

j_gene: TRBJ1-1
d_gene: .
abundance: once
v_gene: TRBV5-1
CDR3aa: CASSLTPPNTEAFF
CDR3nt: TGCGCCAGCAGCTTGACACCTCCAAACACTGAAGCTTTCTTT

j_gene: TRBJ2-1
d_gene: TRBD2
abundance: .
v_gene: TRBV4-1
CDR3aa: CASSQDGGLAIYNEQFF
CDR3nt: TGCGCCAGCAGCCAAGATGGAGGACTAGCCATCTACAATGAGCAGTTCTTC

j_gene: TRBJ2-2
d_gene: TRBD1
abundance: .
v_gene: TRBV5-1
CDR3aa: CASSLLDRVTGELFF
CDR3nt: TGCGCCAGCAGCTTATTGGACAGGGTAACCGGGGAGCTGTTTTTT

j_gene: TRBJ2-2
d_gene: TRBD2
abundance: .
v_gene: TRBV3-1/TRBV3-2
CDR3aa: CASSQGLAGGRNTGELFF
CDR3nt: TGTGCCAGCAGCCAAGGACTAGCGGGAGGGCGGAACACCGGGGAGCTGTTTTTT

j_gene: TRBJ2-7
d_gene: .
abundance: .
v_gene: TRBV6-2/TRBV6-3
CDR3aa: CASSTFRDTGEQYF
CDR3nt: TGTGCCAGCAGTACCTTCCGGGACACTGGCGAGCAGTACTTC

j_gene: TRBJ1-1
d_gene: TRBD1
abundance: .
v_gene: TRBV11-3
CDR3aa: CASSSTGGRTEAFF
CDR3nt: TGTGCCAGCAGCTCGACAGGGGGCCGGACTGAAGCTTTCTTT

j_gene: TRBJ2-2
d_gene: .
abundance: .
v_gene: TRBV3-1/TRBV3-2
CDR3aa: CASSQDVGGRYTGELFF
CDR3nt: TGTGCCAGCAGCCAAGATGTCGGGGGGCGGTACACCGGGGAGCTGTTTTTT

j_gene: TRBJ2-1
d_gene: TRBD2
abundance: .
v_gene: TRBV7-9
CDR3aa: CASSLAREGLAGFYNEQFF
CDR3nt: TGTGCCAGCAGCTTAGCACGGGAGGGGCTAGCGGGGTTCTACAATGAGCAGTTCTTC

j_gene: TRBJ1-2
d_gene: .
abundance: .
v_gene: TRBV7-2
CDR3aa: CASSPPGGMHGYTF
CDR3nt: TGTGCCAGCAGCCCTCCGGGGGGGATGCATGGCTACACCTTC

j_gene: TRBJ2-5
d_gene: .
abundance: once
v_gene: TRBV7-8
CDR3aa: CASSLVPGFRVQETQYF
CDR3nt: TGTGCCAGCAGCTTAGTCCCGGGGTTTCGTGTCCAAGAGACCCAGTACTTC

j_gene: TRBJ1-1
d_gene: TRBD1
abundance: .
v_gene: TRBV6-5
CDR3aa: CASSPETGSEAFF
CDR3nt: TGTGCCAGCAGTCCCGAGACAGGGTCTGAAGCTTTCTTT

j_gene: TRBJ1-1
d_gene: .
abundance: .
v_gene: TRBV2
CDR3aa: CASSEPQGRTEAFF
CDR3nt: TGTGCCAGCAGTGAACCGCAGGGTCGGACTGAAGCTTTCTTT

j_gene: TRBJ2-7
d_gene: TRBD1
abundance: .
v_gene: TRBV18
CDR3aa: CASSRTGGRHEQYF
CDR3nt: TGTGCCAGCTCACGAACAGGGGGCAGGCACGAGCAGTACTTC

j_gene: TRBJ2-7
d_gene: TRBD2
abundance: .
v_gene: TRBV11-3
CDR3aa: CASSLDGQRERQYF
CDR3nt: TGTGCCAGCAGCTTAGATGGGCAGCGGGAACGGCAGTACTTC

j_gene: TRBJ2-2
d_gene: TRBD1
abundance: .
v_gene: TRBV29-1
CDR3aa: CSVEDPGQGGVSDTGELFF
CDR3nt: TGCAGCGTTGAAGACCCGGGACAGGGGGGAGTATCGGACACCGGGGAGCTGTTTTTT

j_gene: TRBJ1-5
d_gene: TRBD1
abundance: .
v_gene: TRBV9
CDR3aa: CASSAGTGGQPQHF
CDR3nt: TGTGCCAGCAGCGCGGGGACAGGGGGACAGCCCCAGCATTTT

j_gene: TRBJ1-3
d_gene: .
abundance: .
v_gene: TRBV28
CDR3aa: CASNSRGGQSGNTIYF
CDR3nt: TGTGCCAGCAACTCTCGGGGGGGGCAGTCTGGAAACACCATATATTTT

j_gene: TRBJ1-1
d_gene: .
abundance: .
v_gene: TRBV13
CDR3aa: CASSHRFGGRATEAFF
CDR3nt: TGTGCCAGCAGCCACCGCTTCGGGGGGAGGGCCACTGAAGCTTTCTTT

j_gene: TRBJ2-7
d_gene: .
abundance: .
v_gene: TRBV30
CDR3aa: CAWSHSYEQYF
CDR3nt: TGTGCCTGGAGTCACAGCTACGAGCAGTACTTC

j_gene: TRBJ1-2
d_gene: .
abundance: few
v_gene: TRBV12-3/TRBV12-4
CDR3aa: CASSQGYGYTF
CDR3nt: TGTGCCAGCAGTCAGGGTTATGGCTACACCTTC

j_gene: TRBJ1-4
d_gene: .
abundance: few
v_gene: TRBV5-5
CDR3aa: CASSSQGLTNEKLFF
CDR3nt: TGTGCCAGCAGCTCGCAGGGGCTGACTAATGAAAAACTGTTTTTT

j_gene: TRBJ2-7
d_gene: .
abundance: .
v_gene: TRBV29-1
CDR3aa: CSVGPGTASREQYF
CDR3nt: TGCAGCGTTGGGCCCGGGACTGCTTCTCGGGAGCAGTACTTC